The clone carrying this T cell receptor beta chain was seen a single time. In the study's own analysis: Amplification with reference gene primers provided the estimates of nucleated cell counts. Clones were read by immunoSEQ multiplex PCR, and TCRdb kept only the in-frame ones, dropping some. The DNA was the basis for D and trimming; V, J and clone size are from that table. There are roughly 300,000 clones in the sample; around 85% occur only once, and roughly 1.5% lies in the top ten. This specimen belongs to a study of blood T cell repertoires in COVID-19. For the study at large: COVID-19 samples from acute and convalescent phases originated in the United States, Italy and Spain.

Seattle researchers signed up patients amid active infection and tracked them longitudinally. The sequenced material came from peripheral blood. The receptor's source is a human donor with COVID-19, enrolled during active disease. The donor label of this sample is uncertain.

In nucleotides, the CDR3 is TGTGCCAGCAGCGTTTCAGGGGACCAGCCCCAGCATTTT. It is translated as CASSVSGDQPQHF. This rearrangement joins TRBV9 to TRBJ1-5; perhaps TRBD1 as D (6 bases). CDR1 and CDR2 from the germline V gene are SGDLS and YYNGEE. V was trimmed by 2 bases and J by 7 bases, leaving 10 bases between them. The CDR3 sequence is 13 residues long.